The sequence of this T cell receptor (beta chain) was determined in a study of T-cell reconstitution after alpha-beta-depleted transplantation in children. A library of TCRbeta sequences, prepared with unique molecular identifiers, was generated. MiXCR was run by TCRdb on the PCR reads, yielding one entry per CDR3 protein. Of fewer than 1 million distinct CDR3 sequences listed, around 17% are singletons. The CDR3 loop spans 15 amino acids. The V gene's germline CDR1 is KGHSH and CDR2 LQKENI. V dropped 3 bases and J dropped 2 bases, with 11 bases sitting between them. In this sample, this clonotype turned up a few times. Its specificity is unknown. Findings of the study overall: It was surviving recipient T cells and thymic progenitors that gave some patients high TCRbeta diversity at day 60. Fresh T-cell production supplied most of the T-cell counts and diversity seen one year after transplant. Several hundred expanded graft clones reportedly gave rise to the alpha-beta T cells present about two months after transplant.

The rearrangement links TRBV18 to TRBJ2-1; a weak D match, TRBD1 (6 bases). Here the sequenced sample was PBMCs, mostly from graft donor cells, taken 360 days after TCRalphabeta/CD19-depleted stem cell transplant. The clonotype was recovered from a male patient aged 10-17 years who had a stem cell transplant for acute lymphoblastic leukemia, so the T cells may come from the graft donor. CDR3 region: CASSPLGQAYNEQFF. As DNA, the CDR3 is TGTGCCAGCTCACCGTTGGGACAAGCCTACAATGAGCAGTTCTTC.